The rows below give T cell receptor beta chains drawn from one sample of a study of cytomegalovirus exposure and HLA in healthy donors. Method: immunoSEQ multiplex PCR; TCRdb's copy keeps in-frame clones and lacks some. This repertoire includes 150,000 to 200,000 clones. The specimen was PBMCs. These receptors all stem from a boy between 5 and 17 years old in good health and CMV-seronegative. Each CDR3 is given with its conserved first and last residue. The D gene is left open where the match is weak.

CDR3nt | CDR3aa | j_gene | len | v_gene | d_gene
TGCGCCAGCAGCTTGGGGCAGTCTGGTGAAAAACTGTTTTTT | CASSLGQSGEKLFF | TRBJ1-4 | 14 | TRBV5-1 | NA
TGTGCCAGCAGCTTGAGGCAGGCCCTCTACGAGCAGTACTTC | CASSLRQALYEQYF | TRBJ2-7 | 14 | TRBV5-6 | NA
TGCGCCAGCAGGGATCCGGGACAGGGGCGTGACAACTATGGCTACACCTTC | CASRDPGQGRDNYGYTF | TRBJ1-2 | 17 | TRBV4-1 | TRBD1
TGCGCCAGCAGCTCCCTCCTGGCGGCGGAGACCCAGTACTTC | CASSSLLAAETQYF | TRBJ2-5 | 14 | TRBV5-1 | NA
TGTGCCAGCGCCGCAGGGGAACTGAACACCGGGGAGCTGTTTTTT | CASAAGELNTGELFF | TRBJ2-2 | 15 | TRBV5-5 | NA
TGTGCCAGCAGTGGCCGACTCGACGACCTCCACTTT | CASSGRLDDLHF | TRBJ1-6 | 12 | TRBV6-1 | NA
TGTGCCAGCAGCGTACGCCACGCAGGTGGGGAGCTGTTTTTT | CASSVRHAGGELFF | TRBJ2-2 | 14 | TRBV9 | NA
TGTGCCAGCAGGCGGACAGATAATAGCAATCAGCCCCAGCATTTT | CASRRTDNSNQPQHF | TRBJ1-5 | 15 | TRBV2 | NA
TGTGCCAGCAGCCAAGAGGGTAACTCCCTAGCTGAAGCTTTCTTT | CASSQEGNSLAEAFF | TRBJ1-1 | 15 | TRBV4-2 | NA
TGTGCCAGTAGTATCGTCGGACACCTGAACACTGAAGCTTTCTTT | CASSIVGHLNTEAFF | TRBJ1-1 | 15 | TRBV19 | NA
TGTGCCAGCAGCCCCCCAGCAGGGGAAGGTCAGCCCCAGCATTTT | CASSPPAGEGQPQHF | TRBJ1-5 | 15 | TRBV7-8 | NA
TGTGCCAGCAGCTATATCCCAGATACGCAGTATTTT | CASSYIPDTQYF | TRBJ2-3 | 12 | TRBV7-2 | NA
TGTGCCAGCAGCTTAGCGGCGGGGGGCCTCGGCACAGATACGCAGTATTTT | CASSLAAGGLGTDTQYF | TRBJ2-3 | 17 | TRBV7-2 | TRBD2
TGTGCCAGCAGCAGGGGCGGGGATGAAAAACTGTTTTTT | CASSRGGDEKLFF | TRBJ1-4 | 13 | TRBV7-2 | NA
TGTGCCAGCAGTTACATGAGCGGGGCCCTACCGAAGCAGTACTTC | CASSYMSGALPKQYF | TRBJ2-7 | 15 | TRBV6-5 | TRBD2
TGTGCCAGCAGGGGACAGGGTCATGACACCGGGGAGCTGTTTTTT | CASRGQGHDTGELFF | TRBJ2-2 | 15 | TRBV28 | TRBD1
TGTGCCAGTAGTAGTGACAGGGCGCAGTACAATGAGCAGTTCTTC | CASSSDRAQYNEQFF | TRBJ2-1 | 15 | TRBV19 | TRBD1
TGTGCCAGCAGCTCGTGGACAGGGGGCGGAGATGGCTACACCTTC | CASSSWTGGGDGYTF | TRBJ1-2 | 15 | TRBV7-2 | TRBD1
TGCGCCAGCAGCTTGACTAGCGGGGGGACCTACGAGCAGTACTTC | CASSLTSGGTYEQYF | TRBJ2-7 | 15 | TRBV5-1 | TRBD2
TGCGCCAGCAGTATGGACAGCTCCTACAATGAGCAGTTCTTC | CASSMDSSYNEQFF | TRBJ2-1 | 14 | TRBV5-1 | NA
TGTGCCAGCAGTTCCATTGGGGGGGACCCTCCCGCTTTCTTT | CASSSIGGDPPAFF | TRBJ1-1 | 14 | TRBV28 | NA
TGCGCCAGCAGCCAAGGGTGGGGCTTAGACGCAGCTTTCTTT | CASSQGWGLDAAFF | TRBJ1-1 | 14 | TRBV4-1 | NA
TGTGCCAGCAGCCGGGGATTTGATTATAACACAGATACGCAGTATTTT | CASSRGFDYNTDTQYF | TRBJ2-3 | 16 | TRBV5-6 | NA
TGTGCCAGCAGTCCCCGGACTAGCGGGGGGTGGACAGATACGCAGTATTTT | CASSPRTSGGWTDTQYF | TRBJ2-3 | 17 | TRBV28 | TRBD2
TGCAGTGTATCAGTGAACACTGAAGCTTTCTTT | CSVSVNTEAFF | TRBJ1-1 | 11 | TRBV29-1 | NA
TGCGCCAGCAGCCAAGCCGGGACAGCGAGCTCCTACAATGAGCAGTTCTTC | CASSQAGTASSYNEQFF | TRBJ2-1 | 17 | TRBV4-1 | TRBD1
TGTGCCATCAGGGACGGGGGGGGCGGGACAGTACCCTACGAGCAGTACTTC | CAIRDGGGGTVPYEQYF | TRBJ2-7 | 17 | TRBV10-3 | NA
TGTGCCAGTAGTATCCGGGCGGCGGGGGACACTGAAGCTTTCTTT | CASSIRAAGDTEAFF | TRBJ1-1 | 15 | TRBV19 | NA
TGTGCCAGCACCAACGGACGAGGGTGGAATGAGCAGTTCTTC | CASTNGRGWNEQFF | TRBJ2-1 | 14 | TRBV27 | NA
TGTGCCAGCAGGAAAGCCCGGGACAGGGTTTCCACAGATACGCAGTATTTT | CASRKARDRVSTDTQYF | TRBJ2-3 | 17 | TRBV2 | TRBD1
TGTGCCAGCAGTCGGGGCTACGAGCAGTACTTC | CASSRGYEQYF | TRBJ2-7 | 11 | TRBV2 | NA
TGCGCCAGCAGCATAGACAGGGGTTACGAGCAGTACTTC | CASSIDRGYEQYF | TRBJ2-7 | 13 | TRBV5-1 | TRBD1
TGTGCCAGCAGCCACGCTAGCGGGGGGGGTAACAATGAGCAGTTCTTC | CASSHASGGGNNEQFF | TRBJ2-1 | 16 | TRBV7-6 | TRBD2
TGCGCCAGCAGCCAAGTTCTGGGCGTCGATCGGGAGACCCAGTACTTC | CASSQVLGVDRETQYF | TRBJ2-5 | 16 | TRBV4-1 | NA
TGCGCCAGCAGCTTGGCCGTGGTCGGGTACACTGAAGCTTTCTTT | CASSLAVVGYTEAFF | TRBJ1-1 | 15 | TRBV5-1 | NA
TGTGCCAGCCGCCCGCAGGGCTGGAATTTTTCACCCCTCCACTTT | CASRPQGWNFSPLHF | TRBJ1-6 | 15 | TRBV6-1 | NA
TGTGCCAGCAGTGAAGACCTAGCGGCAATCAATGAGCAGTTCTTC | CASSEDLAAINEQFF | TRBJ2-1 | 15 | TRBV2 | TRBD2
TGCGCCAGCGCAAGCCAAGGGGTCCGCACTGAAGCTTTCTTT | CASASQGVRTEAFF | TRBJ1-1 | 14 | TRBV5-1 | NA
TGCGCCAGCAGCCTGGCGGGGCAGTATGTGGATGAGCAGTTCTTC | CASSLAGQYVDEQFF | TRBJ2-1 | 15 | TRBV4-1 | NA
TGTGCCTGGAGCCGGGGTGCCACCGGGGAGCTGTTTTTT | CAWSRGATGELFF | TRBJ2-2 | 13 | TRBV30 | NA
TGTGCCAGCGCCCCCGAGGGGGGGGATCCAGATACGCAGTATTTT | CASAPEGGDPDTQYF | TRBJ2-3 | 15 | TRBV2 | NA
TGTGCCAGCAGCTTGTGGGGGGGCCAAGAGACCCAGTACTTC | CASSLWGGQETQYF | TRBJ2-5 | 14 | TRBV5-6 | TRBD2
TGTGCCAGTAGTCAACAGGGGGACTATGGCTACACCTTC | CASSQQGDYGYTF | TRBJ1-2 | 13 | TRBV19 | TRBD1
TGTGCCAGCAGCTTAGCGCGGTCAGGGCTAGGAGAGACCCAGTACTTC | CASSLARSGLGETQYF | TRBJ2-5 | 16 | TRBV7-2 | NA
TGTGCTAGTGGTTTGGTCCTCCCCGGGAGGGAAAGACAGCCCCAGCATTTT | CASGLVLPGRERQPQHF | TRBJ1-5 | 17 | TRBV12-5 | NA
TGTGCCAGCAGTAGCGGGGGATGGGAGACCCAGTACTTC | CASSSGGWETQYF | TRBJ2-5 | 13 | TRBV2 | TRBD2
TGTGCCACCAGTACCGCGGGGGTTCGGAATCAGCCCCAGCATTTT | CATSTAGVRNQPQHF | TRBJ1-5 | 15 | TRBV15 | NA
TGTGCCAGCAGGCCCGGGGGGAGCAATCAGCCCCAGCATTTT | CASRPGGSNQPQHF | TRBJ1-5 | 14 | TRBV6-5 | NA
TGTGCCAGCGAAGAGGACAGGGGCCGGGGTCAGCCCCAGCATTTT | CASEEDRGRGQPQHF | TRBJ1-5 | 15 | TRBV2 | TRBD1
TGTGCCAGCAGTACACAGGGGAACACTGAAGCTTTCTTT | CASSTQGNTEAFF | TRBJ1-1 | 13 | TRBV27 | NA
TGTGCCAGTAGTATCGGGACTCCCAATGAGCAGTTCTTC | CASSIGTPNEQFF | TRBJ2-1 | 13 | TRBV19 | NA
TGTGCCAGCAGACAGGTGAACTATGGCTACACCTTC | CASRQVNYGYTF | TRBJ1-2 | 12 | TRBV28 | NA
TGTGCCAGCAGCGTGGGGAGGGGAGACTACGAGCAGTACTTC | CASSVGRGDYEQYF | TRBJ2-7 | 14 | TRBV9 | TRBD2
TGTGCCAGCAGCCCCTTACAGGGGACTAACTATGGCTACACCTTC | CASSPLQGTNYGYTF | TRBJ1-2 | 15 | TRBV11-2 | TRBD1
TGTGCCAGCAGCTTGAGCGGCTCCTACAATGAGCAGTTCTTC | CASSLSGSYNEQFF | TRBJ2-1 | 14 | TRBV7-9 | NA
TGTGCCAGCAGCCTCGCTAGACTAGCGGGGGGGCACAATGAGCAGTTCTTC | CASSLARLAGGHNEQFF | TRBJ2-1 | 17 | TRBV7-3 | TRBD2
TGTGCCAGCAGCTTCCAGACAGGGATGACTAATGAAAAACTGTTTTTT | CASSFQTGMTNEKLFF | TRBJ1-4 | 16 | TRBV5-6 | TRBD1
TGTGCCAGCAGCTTGGTACAGGGGTTGTCAGATACGCAGTATTTT | CASSLVQGLSDTQYF | TRBJ2-3 | 15 | TRBV7-9 | TRBD1
TGTGCCAGCAGCTTAGGGACAGGACCTAGGGACGAGCAGTACTTC | CASSLGTGPRDEQYF | TRBJ2-7 | 15 | TRBV11-3 | TRBD1
TGTGCCAGCAGTTTACGGGGAGCTGGAAACACCATATATTTT | CASSLRGAGNTIYF | TRBJ1-3 | 14 | TRBV27 | NA